This T cell receptor beta chain was captured in a study of cytomegalovirus exposure and HLA in healthy donors. General study findings and limits: Accurate prediction of HLA-A and HLA-B alleles (for most subjects) was reportedly achieved from TCR beta sequences. Several top significant clusters appeared, in a later analysis, to be linked to common viral pathogens. In a later analysis, V- and J-gene trimming of beta chains associated with a DCLRE1C missense variant, replicated independently. Information on immune exposure was restricted to one variable (CMV serostatus).

Regarding this clone: Its specificity is not known.

Both 60 Vbeta primers and 13 Jbeta primers went into the PCR. Clones were sequenced by immunoSEQ multiplex PCR, and TCRdb holds only the in-frame ones, with some missing. The table records fewer than 250,000 clones, more than 65% of them present only once. Germline CDR1 KGHSH, CDR2 LQKENI. The CDR3 covers 15 residues. The V gene end was trimmed by 2 bases and the J gene end by 12 bases; junction bases not matched to a gene: 11. The sequencing input was PBMCs. The chain carries TRBV18 and TRBJ2-1, with TRBD2 matching over 9 bases. The clonotype comes from a man aged 35 to 55 in good health and CMV-seropositive. The CDR3 DNA reads as TGTGCCAGCTCACCAGGGACTAGCAGGCACGTGTCGCAGTTCTTC. It specifies CASSPGTSRHVSQFF.